Following are 14 T cell receptor beta chains from one sample sequenced in a study of CD8 T cells in Susac syndrome. The RNA input was about 0.45 to 1 ug, and it was reverse transcribed with random hexamers. TCRdb re-derived calls from the immunoSEQ multiplex PCR reads in MiXCR, one entry per CDR3 protein. Of 400,000 or so distinct CDR3 sequences in the sample, about 85% were seen once. Sequenced input: CD8+ T cells from PBMCs. Source of these receptors: a human donor with multiple sclerosis.

CDR3 loop: CASSLLPVNTEAFF. The CDR3 DNA follows: TGTGCCAGCAGTTTATTGCCGGTGAACACTGAAGCTTTCTTT. The chain combines TRBV27 with TRBJ1-1; D uncertain. The CDR3 covers 14 residues. CDR1 MNHEY and CDR2 SMNVEV come from the germline V gene (reference sequence). Trimming shortened V by 1 base and J by 0 bases, and 6 bases separated the two germline ends.

The J gene is TRBJ1-3, the V gene TRBV29-1, with D unresolved. Germline CDR1 SQVTM, CDR2 ANQGSEA. V lost 6 bases, J lost 4 bases, and 10 bases lay in between. The CDR3 extends over 12 amino acids. The chain's CDR3 is CSVRTVGNTIYF. CDR3 nucleotides: TGCAGCGTACGGACGGTAGGAAACACCATATATTTT.

The rearrangement links TRBV11-2 to TRBJ2-1; 15 bases fit TRBD2. The trim removed 5 bases at V and 3 bases at J, leaving 8 bases unmatched. Germline V gene lookup returns CDR1 SGHAT and CDR2 FQNNGV. CDR3 length equals 18 residues. CDR3 sequence (DNA): TGTGCCAGCAGCGCCGGACTAGCGGGGGGGCAATTCTACAATGAGCAGTTCTTC. Its translation is CASSAGLAGGQFYNEQFF.

The chain joins TRBV20-1 to TRBJ2-7; TRBD2 matches 7 bases. The CDR3 totals 13 residues. The trim removed 4 bases at V and 2 bases at J, leaving 5 bases unmatched. Germline V lookup: CDR1 DFQATT, CDR2 SNEGSKA (reference sequence). The DNA for the CDR3 is TGCAGTGCTACGACTAGCCTAACCTACGAGCAGTACTTC. Residues: CSATTSLTYEQYF.

The V gene is TRBV19, the J gene TRBJ2-2, with D possibly matching TRBD1 (6 bases). Trimming removed 4 bases at V and 0 bases at J, with 18 bases between. This CDR3 contains 18 residues. Germline lookup yields CDR1 LNHDA and CDR2 SQIVND (reference sequence). CDR3 residues: CASSTFRDRRANTGELFF. The DNA for the CDR3 is TGTGCCAGTAGTACCTTTCGCGACAGGCGGGCGAACACCGGGGAGCTGTTTTTT.

The gene calls are TRBV10-3 and TRBJ2-2, with D unclear. Deletions cut 6 bases from V and 0 bases from J, with 11 bases between. Germline V gene sequence: CDR1 ENHRY, CDR2 SYGVKD. The CDR3 has 15 residues. The CDR3 protein is CAISQDPANTGELFF. The CDR3 DNA follows: TGTGCCATCAGCCAGGACCCCGCGAACACCGGGGAGCTGTTTTTT.

The chain recombines TRBV6-2 or TRBV6-3 with TRBJ2-1, with unresolved D. V was trimmed by 6 bases and J by 0 bases, leaving 6 bases between them. Germline CDR1 and CDR2: MNHEY and SVGEGT. CDR3 length: 13 residues. In DNA form, the CDR3 reads TGTGCCAGCAGACCGAACTCCTACAATGAGCAGTTCTTC. Translated: CASRPNSYNEQFF.

The J gene is TRBJ1-2, the V gene TRBV5-1, with a weak D call TRBD1 (6 bases). The CDR3 consists of 16 residues. Trimming stripped 1 base from V and 5 bases from J, with 18 bases between. The germline V gene has CDR1 SGHRS and CDR2 YFSETQ. This chain's CDR3 is CASSLLSMDSTYGYTF. The CDR3 region has the DNA TGCGCCAGCAGCTTGTTGTCGATGGACAGTACGTATGGCTACACCTTC.

J is TRBJ1-1 and V is TRBV2; TRBD1 aligns across 9 bases. In germline, CDR1 is SNHLY, CDR2 FYNNEI. CDR3 length: 14 amino acids. The trim removed 2 bases at V and 7 bases at J, leaving 5 bases unmatched. The CDR3 nucleotides are TGTGCCAGCAGTGAACCGGGACAGGGTCGTGAAGCTTTCTTT. It yields the protein CASSEPGQGREAFF. Looking up the rest from reference TRBV2 and TRBJ1-1 gives the full variable domain: EPEVTQTPSHQVTQMGQEVILRCVPISNHLYFYWYRQILGQKVEFLVSFYNNEISEKSEIFDDQFSVERPDGSNFTLKIRSTKLEDSAMYFCASSEPGQGREAFFGQGTRLTVV.

The chain has TRBV24-1 and TRBJ2-1, with D unclear. CDR1 is KGHDR, CDR2 SFDVKD, per germline. V lost 4 bases to trimming and J lost 6 bases, with 6 bases between them. The CDR3 is 12 amino acids. This CDR3 is CATSEAANEQFF. CDR3 nucleotides: TGTGCCACCAGTGAGGCGGCCAATGAGCAGTTCTTC.

The chain links TRBV10-2 to TRBJ2-3, with 11 nucleotides matching TRBD2. CDR1 and CDR2 (germline): WSHSY, SAAADI. V was clipped by 8 bases and J by 4 bases; unmatched bases: 8. CDR3 length: 15 amino acids. CDR3 region: CASGYSGGAPDTQYF. CDR3 coding DNA: TGCGCCAGCGGGTATAGCGGGGGGGCCCCAGATACGCAGTATTTT.

This clonotype was seen just once. This chain joins TRBV29-1 and TRBJ2-7, with D perhaps TRBD2 (5 bases). Germline V gene sequence: CDR1 SQVTM, CDR2 ANQGSEA. V shed 0 bases and J shed 1 base, with 7 bases lying between them. There are 13 residues in the CDR3. CDR3 bases: TGCAGCGTTGAAGACGGGATTTCCTACGAGCAGTACTTC. Encoded protein: CSVEDGISYEQYF.

The CDR3 sequence: CASRRDLRAQYF. The DNA for the CDR3 is TGTGCCAGCAGACGGGACCTCCGAGCTCAGTACTTC. The rearrangement joins TRBV6-2 or TRBV6-3 to TRBJ2-7; possibly TRBD1 or TRBD2 for D (5 bases each). The CDR3 is 12 residues long. Germline V gene lookup returns CDR1 MNHEY and CDR2 SVGEGT. V was cut by 6 bases and J by 10 bases, with 16 bases left in between.

The chain combines TRBV28 with TRBJ2-7, with TRBD2 as a possible D gene (5 bases). CDR1 is MDHEN, CDR2 SYDVKM, per germline. The ends were cut back, 2 bases at V and 7 bases at J, with 12 bases in the middle. This CDR3 has 13 amino acids. The DNA for the CDR3 is TGTGCCAGCAGTTTAATCCCTACGGGGGAGCAGTACTTC. This translates into CASSLIPTGEQYF. The whole variable domain, remainder taken from reference TRBV28 and TRBJ2-7, is DVKVTQSSRYLVKRTGEKVFLECVQDMDHENMFWYRQDPGLGLRLIYFSYDVKMKEKGDIPEGYSVSREKKERFSLILESASTNQTSMYLCASSLIPTGEQYFGPGTRLTVT.